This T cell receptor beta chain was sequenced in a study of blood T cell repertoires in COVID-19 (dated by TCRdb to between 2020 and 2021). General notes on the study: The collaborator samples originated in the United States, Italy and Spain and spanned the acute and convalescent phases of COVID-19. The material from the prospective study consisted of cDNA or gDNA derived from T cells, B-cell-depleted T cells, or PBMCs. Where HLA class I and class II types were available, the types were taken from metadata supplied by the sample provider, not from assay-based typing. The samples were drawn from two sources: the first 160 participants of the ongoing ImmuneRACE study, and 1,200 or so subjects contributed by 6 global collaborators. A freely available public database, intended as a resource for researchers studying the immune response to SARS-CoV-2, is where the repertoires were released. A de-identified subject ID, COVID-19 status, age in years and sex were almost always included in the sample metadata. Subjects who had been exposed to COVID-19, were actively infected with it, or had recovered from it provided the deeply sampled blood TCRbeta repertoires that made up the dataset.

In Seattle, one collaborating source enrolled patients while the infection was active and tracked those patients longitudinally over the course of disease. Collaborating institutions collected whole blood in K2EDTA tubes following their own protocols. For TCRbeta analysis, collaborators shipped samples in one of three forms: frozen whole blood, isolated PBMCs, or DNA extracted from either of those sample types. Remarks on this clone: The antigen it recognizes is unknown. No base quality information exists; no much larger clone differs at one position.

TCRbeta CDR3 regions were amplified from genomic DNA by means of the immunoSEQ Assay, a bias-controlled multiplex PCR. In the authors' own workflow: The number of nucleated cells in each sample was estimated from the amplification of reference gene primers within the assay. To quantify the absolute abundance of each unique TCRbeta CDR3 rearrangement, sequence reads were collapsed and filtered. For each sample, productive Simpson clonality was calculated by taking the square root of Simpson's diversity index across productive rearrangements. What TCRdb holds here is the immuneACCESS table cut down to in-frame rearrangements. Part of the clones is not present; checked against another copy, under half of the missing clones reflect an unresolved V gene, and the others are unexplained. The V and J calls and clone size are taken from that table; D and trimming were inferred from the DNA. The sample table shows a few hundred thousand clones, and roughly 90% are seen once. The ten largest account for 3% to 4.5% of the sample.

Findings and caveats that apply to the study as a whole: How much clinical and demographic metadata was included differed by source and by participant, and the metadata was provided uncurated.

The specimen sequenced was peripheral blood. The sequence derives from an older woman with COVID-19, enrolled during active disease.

The CDR3 reads as follows: CASGLVQGRGLTEAFF. The bases are TGTGCTAGTGGTTTGGTACAGGGCAGGGGGCTCACTGAAGCTTTCTTT. Recombination connected TRBV12-5 to TRBJ1-1; TRBD1 matches 8 bases in the middle. Here V drops 0 bases and J drops 4 bases, and the junction holds 7 bases not matched to any gene. From the germline V gene, CDR1 is LGHNT and CDR2 is FRNRAP. Spanning cysteine to phenylalanine, the CDR3 consists of 16 amino acids. The only DNA kept is the CDR3, 48 bases in frame from the first base. Extended through the reference TRBV12-5 and TRBJ1-1 proteins, this CDR3 yields the full variable domain: DARVTQTPRHKVTEMGQEVTMRCQPILGHNTVFWYRQTMMQGLELLAYFRNRAPLDDSGMPKDRFSAEMPDATLATLKIQPSEPRDSAVYFCASGLVQGRGLTEAFFGQGTRLTVV.